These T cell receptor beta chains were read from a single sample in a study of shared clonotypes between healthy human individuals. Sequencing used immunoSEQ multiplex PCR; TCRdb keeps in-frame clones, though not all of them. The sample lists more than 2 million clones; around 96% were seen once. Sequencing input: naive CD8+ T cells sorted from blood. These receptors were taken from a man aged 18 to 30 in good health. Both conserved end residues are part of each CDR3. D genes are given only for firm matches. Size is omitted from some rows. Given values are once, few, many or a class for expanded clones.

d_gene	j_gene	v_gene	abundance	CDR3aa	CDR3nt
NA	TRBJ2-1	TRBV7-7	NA	CASSKDGGSYNEQFF	TGTGCTAGCAGCAAGGACGGGGGCTCCTACAATGAGCAGTTCTTC
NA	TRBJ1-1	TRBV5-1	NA	CASSLSGVEAFF	TGCGCCAGCAGCTTGTCGGGGGTTGAAGCTTTCTTT
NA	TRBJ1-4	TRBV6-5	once	CASSLSGPEKLFF	TGTGCCAGCAGCCTTAGTGGGCCGGAAAAACTGTTTTTT
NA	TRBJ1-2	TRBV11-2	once	CASSSNRVYGYTF	TGTGCCAGCAGTTCCAACAGGGTCTATGGCTACACCTTC
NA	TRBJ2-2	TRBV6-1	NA	CASSEYVVETGELFF	TGTGCCAGCAGTGAATATGTGGTGGAGACCGGGGAGCTGTTTTTT
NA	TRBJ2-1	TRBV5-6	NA	CASSTASSYNEQFF	TGTGCCAGCAGCACAGCGAGCTCCTACAATGAGCAGTTCTTC
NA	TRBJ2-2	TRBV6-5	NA	CASSYHTLGGPGELFF	TGTGCCAGCAGTTACCACACCTTAGGGGGACCCGGGGAGCTGTTTTTT
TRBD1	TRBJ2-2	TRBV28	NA	CASKPAGGAGGELFF	TGTGCCAGTAAGCCCGCAGGGGGCGCAGGCGGGGAGCTGTTTTTT
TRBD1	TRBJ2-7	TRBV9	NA	CASSSGQGYEQYF	TGTGCCAGCAGCTCGGGACAGGGATACGAGCAGTACTTC
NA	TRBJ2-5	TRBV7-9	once	CASSSRDSQETQYF	TGTGCCAGCAGCTCCCGGGACTCCCAAGAGACCCAGTACTTC
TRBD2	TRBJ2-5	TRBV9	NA	CASSVHPGTSAMKTQYF	TGTGCCAGCAGCGTACACCCCGGGACTAGCGCTATGAAGACCCAGTACTTC
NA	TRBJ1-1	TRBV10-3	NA	CAFRTGTENTEAFF	TGTGCCTTCCGAACCGGGACGGAGAACACTGAAGCTTTCTTT
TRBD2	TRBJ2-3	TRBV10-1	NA	CASSSQRGITDTQYF	TGCGCCAGCAGTTCCCAGCGGGGGATTACAGATACGCAGTATTTT
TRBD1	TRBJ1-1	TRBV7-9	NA	CASSFGQGANTEAFF	TGTGCCAGCAGCTTCGGACAGGGGGCGAACACTGAAGCTTTCTTT
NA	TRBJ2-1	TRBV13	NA	CASSSTGMYNEQFF	TGTGCCAGCAGCTCTACAGGGATGTACAATGAGCAGTTCTTC
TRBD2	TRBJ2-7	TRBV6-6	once	CASSYRMAGDYEQYF	TGTGCCAGCAGTTATCGGATGGCGGGAGACTACGAGCAGTACTTC
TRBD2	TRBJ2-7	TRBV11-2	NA	CASSYSGDYEQYF	TGTGCCAGCAGCTATAGCGGGGACTACGAGCAGTACTTC
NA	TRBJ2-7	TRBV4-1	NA	CASSPGPYEQYF	TGCGCCAGCAGCCCTGGGCCGTACGAGCAGTACTTC
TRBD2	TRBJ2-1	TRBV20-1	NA	CSANSGVEQFF	TGCAGTGCAAATAGCGGGGTTGAGCAGTTCTTC
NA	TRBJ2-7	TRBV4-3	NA	CASSQDRLYEQYF	TGCGCCAGCAGCCAAGATAGGCTTTACGAGCAGTACTTC
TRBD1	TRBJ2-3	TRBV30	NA	CAWDRASTDTQYF	TGTGCCTGGGACAGGGCTAGCACAGATACGCAGTATTTT
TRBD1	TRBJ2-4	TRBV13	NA	CASSPGQGKNIQYF	TGTGCCAGCAGCCCAGGACAGGGCAAAAACATTCAGTACTTC
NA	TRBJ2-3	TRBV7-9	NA	CASSPFLELSTDTQYF	TGTGCCAGCAGCCCCTTTTTAGAGCTTAGCACAGATACGCAGTATTTT
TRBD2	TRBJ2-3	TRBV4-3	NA	CASSQDPQMTSGSETDTQYF	TGCGCCAGCAGCCAAGATCCCCAAATGACTAGCGGGAGTGAAACAGATACGCAGTATTTT
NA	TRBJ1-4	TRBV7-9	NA	CASSLLGNEKLFF	TGTGCCAGCAGCTTGCTCGGTAATGAAAAACTGTTTTTT
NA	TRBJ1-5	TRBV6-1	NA	CASSELRASPDSNQPQHF	TGTGCCAGCAGTGAACTTAGGGCGAGCCCAGATAGCAATCAGCCCCAGCATTTT
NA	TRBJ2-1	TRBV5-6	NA	CASSEMVPLHEQFF	TGTGCCAGCAGCGAGATGGTACCTCTCCATGAGCAGTTCTTC
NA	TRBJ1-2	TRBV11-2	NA	CASSTYGQNQWHGYTF	TGTGCCAGCAGCACATACGGGCAAAACCAGTGGCATGGCTACACCTTC
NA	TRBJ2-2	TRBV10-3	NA	CAISVSPTNTGELFF	TGTGCCATCAGTGTGAGTCCTACGAACACCGGGGAGCTGTTTTTT
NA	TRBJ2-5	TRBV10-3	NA	CAISESKQAEVMETQYF	TGTGCCATCAGTGAGTCGAAACAGGCGGAAGTGATGGAGACCCAGTACTTC
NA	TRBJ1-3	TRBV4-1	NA	CASSQVESFAAHSGNTIYF	TGCGCCAGCAGCCAAGTAGAGTCGTTCGCGGCGCACTCTGGAAACACCATATATTTT
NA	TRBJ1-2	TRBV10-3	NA	CAISDFWGNYGYTF	TGTGCCATCAGTGATTTTTGGGGGAACTATGGCTACACCTTC
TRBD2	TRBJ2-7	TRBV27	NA	CASSLGAGGPAYEQYF	TGTGCCAGCAGTTTAGGAGCGGGAGGGCCTGCCTACGAGCAGTACTTC
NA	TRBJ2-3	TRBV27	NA	CASSLTLSGSTDTQYF	TGTGCCAGCAGTTTAACCCTCAGCGGGAGCACAGATACGCAGTATTTT
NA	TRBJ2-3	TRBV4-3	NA	CASSQEADTQYF	TGCGCCAGCAGCCAAGAGGCAGATACGCAGTATTTT